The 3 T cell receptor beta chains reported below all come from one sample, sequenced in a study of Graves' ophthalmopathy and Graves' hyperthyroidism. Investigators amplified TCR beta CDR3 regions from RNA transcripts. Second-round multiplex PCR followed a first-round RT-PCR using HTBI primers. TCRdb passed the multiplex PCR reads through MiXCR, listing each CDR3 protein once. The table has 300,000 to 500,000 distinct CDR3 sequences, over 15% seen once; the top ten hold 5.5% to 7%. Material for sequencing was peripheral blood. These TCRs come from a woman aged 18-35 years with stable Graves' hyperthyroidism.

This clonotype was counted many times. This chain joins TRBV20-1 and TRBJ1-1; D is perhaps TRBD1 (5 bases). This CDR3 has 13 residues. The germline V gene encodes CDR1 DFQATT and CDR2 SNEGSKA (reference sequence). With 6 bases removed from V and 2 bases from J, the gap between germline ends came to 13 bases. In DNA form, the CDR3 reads TGCAGTGCCGTAAGTGGGGCCAACACTGAAGCTTTCTTT. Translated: CSAVSGANTEAFF.

The CDR3 loop is CASSSQGVIAEAFF. The CDR3 DNA reads as TGTGCCAGCAGCTCTCAGGGAGTAATCGCTGAAGCTTTCTTT. The rearrangement joins TRBV28 to TRBJ1-1; tentatively, D is TRBD1 (5 bases). The CDR3 spans 14 residues. The V end was cut by 6 bases, the J end by 6 bases, with 17 bases between. The germline V gene encodes CDR1 MDHEN and CDR2 SYDVKM.

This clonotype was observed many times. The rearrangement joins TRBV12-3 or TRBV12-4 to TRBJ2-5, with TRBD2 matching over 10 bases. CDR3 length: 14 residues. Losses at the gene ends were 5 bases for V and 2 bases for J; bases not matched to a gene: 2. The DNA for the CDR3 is TGTGCCAGCAGTATTAGCGGGGGGCAAGAGACCCAGTACTTC. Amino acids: CASSISGGQETQYF.